This is a list of T cell receptor beta chains from one sample in a study of shared clonotypes between healthy human individuals. This table comes from immunoSEQ multiplex PCR, and its TCRdb copy is limited to in-frame clones, with some not included. The sample shows 1,500,000 or so clones, roughly 95% of them seen only once. Sequenced input: naive CD4+ T cells sorted from blood. The receptors stem from a man aged 30 to 45 in good health. Each CDR3 is given with its conserved first and last residue. The D gene is left open where the match is weak. Rows may omit the clone size; those that give it use once, few, many or a size class.

D: TRBD1
V: TRBV11-2
size: .
J: TRBJ2-5
CDR3: CASSLGRRDRGRETQYF
DNA: TGTGCCAGCAGCTTAGGACGCCGGGACAGGGGACGAGAGACCCAGTACTTC

D: .
V: TRBV29-1
size: .
J: TRBJ2-2
CDR3: CSVDSSPWGELFF
DNA: TGCAGCGTTGATAGTAGCCCTTGGGGGGAGCTGTTTTTT

D: .
V: TRBV7-8
size: .
J: TRBJ2-7
CDR3: CASSLESGFYEQYF
DNA: TGTGCCAGCAGCTTAGAATCGGGTTTCTACGAGCAGTACTTC

D: .
V: TRBV7-7
size: .
J: TRBJ2-2
CDR3: CASSLGQGSAGELFF
DNA: TGTGCTAGCAGCTTGGGCCAGGGGAGCGCCGGGGAGCTGTTTTTT

D: TRBD1
V: TRBV6-5
size: .
J: TRBJ1-1
CDR3: CASSNLGTVNTEAFF
DNA: TGTGCCAGCAGTAACCTCGGGACAGTCAACACTGAAGCTTTCTTT

D: .
V: TRBV9
size: .
J: TRBJ2-1
CDR3: CASSVVAHPGNEQFF
DNA: TGTGCCAGCAGCGTAGTGGCGCACCCGGGGAATGAGCAGTTCTTC

D: .
V: TRBV9
size: once
J: TRBJ2-2
CDR3: CASSVAAGGSTGELFF
DNA: TGTGCCAGCAGCGTAGCTGCAGGCGGATCCACCGGGGAGCTGTTTTTT

D: .
V: TRBV7-9
size: few
J: TRBJ2-2
CDR3: CASTKPGEGTGELFF
DNA: TGTGCCAGCACCAAGCCCGGGGAAGGCACCGGGGAGCTGTTTTTT

D: TRBD1
V: TRBV7-2
size: .
J: TRBJ2-1
CDR3: CASSQRFWDRGFDEQFF
DNA: TGTGCCAGCAGCCAAAGATTCTGGGACAGGGGTTTCGATGAGCAGTTCTTC

D: TRBD1
V: TRBV7-2
size: .
J: TRBJ1-1
CDR3: CASSLAGDRLSF
DNA: TGTGCCAGCAGCTTAGCCGGGGACAGACTCAGCTTT

D: TRBD2
V: TRBV4-1
size: once
J: TRBJ2-1
CDR3: CASSRAGRAVVDEQFF
DNA: TGCGCCAGCAGCCGCGCCGGGAGGGCCGTGGTCGATGAGCAGTTCTTC

D: .
V: TRBV18
size: .
J: TRBJ2-5
CDR3: CASSPIGPPQETQYF
DNA: TGTGCCAGCTCACCAATAGGGCCGCCCCAAGAGACCCAGTACTTC

D: .
V: TRBV28
size: .
J: TRBJ1-4
CDR3: CASSLAGGIGEKLFF
DNA: TGTGCCAGCAGTTTGGCGGGCGGCATAGGTGAAAAACTGTTTTTT

D: .
V: TRBV6-1
size: .
J: TRBJ1-4
CDR3: CASSDGIGTDREKLFF
DNA: TGTGCCAGCAGTGATGGTATCGGGACCGATCGGGAAAAACTGTTTTTT

D: .
V: TRBV11-2
size: .
J: TRBJ2-2
CDR3: CASSPGTAGELFF
DNA: TGTGCCAGCAGCCCCGGGACTGCCGGGGAGCTGTTTTTT

D: .
V: TRBV29-1
size: .
J: TRBJ2-7
CDR3: CSVGTDAYEQYF
DNA: TGCAGCGTTGGGACAGACGCCTACGAGCAGTACTTC

D: TRBD2
V: TRBV18
size: .
J: TRBJ2-3
CDR3: CASSPAGGPLNTQYF
DNA: TGTGCCAGCTCACCCGCGGGAGGACCCCTTAATACGCAGTATTTT

D: .
V: TRBV7-2
size: .
J: TRBJ2-5
CDR3: CASSLRGARAPETQYF
DNA: TGTGCCAGCAGCTTACGGGGGGCTAGGGCCCCAGAGACCCAGTACTTC